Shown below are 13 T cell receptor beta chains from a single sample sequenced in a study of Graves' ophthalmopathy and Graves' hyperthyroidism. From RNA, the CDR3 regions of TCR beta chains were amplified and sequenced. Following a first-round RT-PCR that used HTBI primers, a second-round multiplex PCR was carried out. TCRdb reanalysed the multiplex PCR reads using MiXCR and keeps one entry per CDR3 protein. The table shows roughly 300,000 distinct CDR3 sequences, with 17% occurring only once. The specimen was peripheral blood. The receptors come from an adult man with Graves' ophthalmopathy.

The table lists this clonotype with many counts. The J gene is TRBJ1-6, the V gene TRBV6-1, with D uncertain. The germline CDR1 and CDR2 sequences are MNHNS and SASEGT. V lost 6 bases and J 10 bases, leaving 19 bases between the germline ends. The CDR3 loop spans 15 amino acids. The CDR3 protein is CASSEMWISGSPLHF. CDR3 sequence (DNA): TGTGCCAGCAGCGAGATGTGGATTTCTGGCTCACCCCTCCACTTT.

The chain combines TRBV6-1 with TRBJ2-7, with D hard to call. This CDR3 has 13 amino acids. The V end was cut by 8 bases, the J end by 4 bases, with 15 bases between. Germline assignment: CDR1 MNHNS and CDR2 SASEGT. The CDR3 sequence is CASSRLPRYEQYF. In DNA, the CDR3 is TGTGCCAGCTCAAGACTCCCGCGGTACGAGCAGTACTTC.

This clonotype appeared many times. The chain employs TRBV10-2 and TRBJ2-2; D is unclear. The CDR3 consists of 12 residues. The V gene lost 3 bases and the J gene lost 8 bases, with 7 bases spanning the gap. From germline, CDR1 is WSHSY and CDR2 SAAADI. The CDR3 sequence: CASSDFSGELFF. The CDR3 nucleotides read TGCGCCAGCAGTGACTTTTCTGGGGAGCTGTTTTTT.

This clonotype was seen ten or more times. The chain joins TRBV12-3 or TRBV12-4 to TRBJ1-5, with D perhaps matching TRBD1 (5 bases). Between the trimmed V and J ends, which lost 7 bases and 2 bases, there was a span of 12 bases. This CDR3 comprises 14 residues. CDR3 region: CASTPWGGNQPQHF. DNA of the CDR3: TGTGCCAGCACACCGTGGGGGGGCAATCAGCCCCAGCATTTT.

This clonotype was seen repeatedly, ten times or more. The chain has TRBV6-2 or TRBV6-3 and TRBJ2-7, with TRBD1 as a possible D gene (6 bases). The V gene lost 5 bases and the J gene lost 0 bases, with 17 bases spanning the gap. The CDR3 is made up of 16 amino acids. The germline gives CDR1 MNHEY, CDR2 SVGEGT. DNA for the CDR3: TGTGCCAGCAGTCGTCCCGGGACACGGAGCTCCTACGAGCAGTACTTC. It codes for CASSRPGTRSSYEQYF.

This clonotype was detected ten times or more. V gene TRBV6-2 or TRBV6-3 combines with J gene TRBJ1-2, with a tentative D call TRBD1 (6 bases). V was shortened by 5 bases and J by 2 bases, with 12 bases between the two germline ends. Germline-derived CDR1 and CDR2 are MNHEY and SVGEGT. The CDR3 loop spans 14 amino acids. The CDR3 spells CASSRPDRNYGYTF. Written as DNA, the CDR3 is TGTGCCAGCAGTCGACCAGACAGGAACTATGGCTACACCTTC.

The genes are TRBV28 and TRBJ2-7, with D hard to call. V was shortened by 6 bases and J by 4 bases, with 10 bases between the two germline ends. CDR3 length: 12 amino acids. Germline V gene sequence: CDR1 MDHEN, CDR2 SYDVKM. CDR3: CASSDPGYEQYF. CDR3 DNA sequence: TGTGCCAGCAGCGACCCTGGATACGAGCAGTACTTC.

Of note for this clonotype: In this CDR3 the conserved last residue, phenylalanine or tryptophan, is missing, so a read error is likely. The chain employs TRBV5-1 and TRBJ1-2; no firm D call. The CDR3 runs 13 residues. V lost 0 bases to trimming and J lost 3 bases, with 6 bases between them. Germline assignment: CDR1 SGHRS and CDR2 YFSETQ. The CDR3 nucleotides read TGCGCCAGCAGCTTGGATGGCGACTATGGCTACACCCTC. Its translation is CASSLDGDYGYTL.

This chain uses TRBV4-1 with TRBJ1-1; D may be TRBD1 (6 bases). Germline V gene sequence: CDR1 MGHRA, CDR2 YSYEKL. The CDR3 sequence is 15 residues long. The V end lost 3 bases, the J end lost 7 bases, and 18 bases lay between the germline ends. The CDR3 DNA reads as TGCGCCAGCAGCCACCTAACAGGGAAAAGAAGTGAAGCTTTCTTT. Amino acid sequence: CASSHLTGKRSEAFF.

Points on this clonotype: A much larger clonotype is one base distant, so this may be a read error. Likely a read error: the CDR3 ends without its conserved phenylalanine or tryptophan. CDR3 coding DNA: TGTGCCATCAGTGAGACCGATCGAGCCTACGAGCAGTACCTC. Its protein product is CAISETDRAYEQYL. This sequence joins TRBV10-3 and TRBJ2-7; no firm D call. V gave up 2 bases and J gave up 2 bases, with 10 bases separating them. The CDR3 contains 14 residues. The germline CDR1 and CDR2 sequences are ENHRY and SYGVKD.

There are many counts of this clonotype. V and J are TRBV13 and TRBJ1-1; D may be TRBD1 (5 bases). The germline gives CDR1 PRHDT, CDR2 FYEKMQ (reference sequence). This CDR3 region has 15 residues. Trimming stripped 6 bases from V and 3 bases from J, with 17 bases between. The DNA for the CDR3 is TGTGCCAGCAGTTGGGGATCCAGGGACGACACTGAAGCTTTCTTT. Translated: CASSWGSRDDTEAFF.

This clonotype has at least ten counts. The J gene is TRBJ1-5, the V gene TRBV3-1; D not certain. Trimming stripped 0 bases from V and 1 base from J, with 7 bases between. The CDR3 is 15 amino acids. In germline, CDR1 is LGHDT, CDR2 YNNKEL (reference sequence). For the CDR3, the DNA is TGTGCCAGCAGCCAAGATTCGGGGAGCAATCAGCCCCAGCATTTT. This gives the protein CASSQDSGSNQPQHF. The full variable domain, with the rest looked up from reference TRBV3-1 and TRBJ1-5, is DTAVSQTPKYLVTQMGNDKSIKCEQNLGHDTMYWYKQDSKKFLKIMFSYNNKELIINETVPNRFSPKSPDKAHLNLHINSLELGDSAVYFCASSQDSGSNQPQHFGDGTRLSIL.

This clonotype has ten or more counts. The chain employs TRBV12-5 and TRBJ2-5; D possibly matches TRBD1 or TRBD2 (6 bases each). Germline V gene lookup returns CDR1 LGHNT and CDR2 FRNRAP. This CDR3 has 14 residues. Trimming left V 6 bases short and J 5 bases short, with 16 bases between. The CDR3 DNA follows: TGTGCTAGTGGCCCAGAGGGGGGCTGGGAGACCCAGTACTTC. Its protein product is CASGPEGGWETQYF.